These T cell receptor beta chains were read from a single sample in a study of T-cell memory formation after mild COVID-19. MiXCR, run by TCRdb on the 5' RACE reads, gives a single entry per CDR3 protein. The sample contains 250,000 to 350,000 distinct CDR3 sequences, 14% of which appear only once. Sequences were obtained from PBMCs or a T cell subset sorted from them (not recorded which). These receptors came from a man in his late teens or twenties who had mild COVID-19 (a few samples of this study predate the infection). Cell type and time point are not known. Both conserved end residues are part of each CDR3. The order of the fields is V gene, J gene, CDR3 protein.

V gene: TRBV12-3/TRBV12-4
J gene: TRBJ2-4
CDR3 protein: CASSPPGAKNIQYF

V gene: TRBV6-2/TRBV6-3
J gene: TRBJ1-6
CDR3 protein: CASTGQEDSPLHF

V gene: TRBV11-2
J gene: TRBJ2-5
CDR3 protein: CASSPSRGSAYQETQYF

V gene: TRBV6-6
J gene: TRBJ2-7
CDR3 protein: CASSSGRGRSIEQYF

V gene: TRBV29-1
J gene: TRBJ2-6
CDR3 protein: CSARTISGANVLTF

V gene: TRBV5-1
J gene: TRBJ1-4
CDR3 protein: CASSLRGENEKLFF

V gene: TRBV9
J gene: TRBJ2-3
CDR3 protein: CASSALLAGLADTQYF

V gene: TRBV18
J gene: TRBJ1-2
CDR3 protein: CASSPPAEYGYTF

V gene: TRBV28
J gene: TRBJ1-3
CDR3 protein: CASTRAVSGNTIYF

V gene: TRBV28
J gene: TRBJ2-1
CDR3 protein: CASSPSRPGYNEQFF

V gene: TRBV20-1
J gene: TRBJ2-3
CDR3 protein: CSASVSGRSTDTQYF

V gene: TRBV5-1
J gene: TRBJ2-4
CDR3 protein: CASSSGTEGEIQYF

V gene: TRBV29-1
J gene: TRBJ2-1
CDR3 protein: CSGGGLPPNEQFF

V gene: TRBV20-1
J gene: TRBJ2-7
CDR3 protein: CSPRDRVGEQYF

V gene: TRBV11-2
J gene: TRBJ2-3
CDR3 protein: CASSSAGLGAVTDTQYF

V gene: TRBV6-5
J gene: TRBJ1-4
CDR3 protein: CASSRFTGKVNEKLFF

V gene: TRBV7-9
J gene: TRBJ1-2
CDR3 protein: CASGHRGLGYTF

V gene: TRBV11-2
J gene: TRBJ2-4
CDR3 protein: CASSIDRANIQYF

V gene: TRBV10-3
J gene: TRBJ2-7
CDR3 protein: CAISEITADSSYEQYF

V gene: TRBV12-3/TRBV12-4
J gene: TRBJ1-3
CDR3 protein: CASSTSGNTIYF